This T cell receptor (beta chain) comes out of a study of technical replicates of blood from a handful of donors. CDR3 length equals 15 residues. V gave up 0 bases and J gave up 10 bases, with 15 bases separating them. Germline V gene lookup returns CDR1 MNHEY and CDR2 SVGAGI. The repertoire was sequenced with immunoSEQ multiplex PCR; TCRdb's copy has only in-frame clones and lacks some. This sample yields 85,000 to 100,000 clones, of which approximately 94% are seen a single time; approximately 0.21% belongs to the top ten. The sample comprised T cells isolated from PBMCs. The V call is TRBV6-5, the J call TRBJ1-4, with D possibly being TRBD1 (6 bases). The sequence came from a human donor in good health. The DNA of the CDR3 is TGTGCCAGCAGTTACTCCGGACAGACCCATGGAAAACTGTTTTTT. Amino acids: CASSYSGQTHGKLFF.